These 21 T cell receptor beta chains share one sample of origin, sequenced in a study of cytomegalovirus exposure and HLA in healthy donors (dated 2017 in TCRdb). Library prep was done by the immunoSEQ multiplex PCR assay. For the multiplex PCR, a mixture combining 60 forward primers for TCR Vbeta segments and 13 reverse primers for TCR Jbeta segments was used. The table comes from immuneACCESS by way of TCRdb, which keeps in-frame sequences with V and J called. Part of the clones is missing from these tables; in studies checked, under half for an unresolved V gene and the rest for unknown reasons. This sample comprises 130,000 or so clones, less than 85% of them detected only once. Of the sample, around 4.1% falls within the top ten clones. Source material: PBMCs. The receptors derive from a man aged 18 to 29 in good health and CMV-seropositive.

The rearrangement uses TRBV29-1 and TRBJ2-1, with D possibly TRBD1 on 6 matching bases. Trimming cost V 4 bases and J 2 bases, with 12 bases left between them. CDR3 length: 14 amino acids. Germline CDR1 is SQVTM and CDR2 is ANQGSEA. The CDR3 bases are TGCAGCGTTGGTAGGGGGACCACCTACAATGAGCAGTTCTTC. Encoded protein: CSVGRGTTYNEQFF.

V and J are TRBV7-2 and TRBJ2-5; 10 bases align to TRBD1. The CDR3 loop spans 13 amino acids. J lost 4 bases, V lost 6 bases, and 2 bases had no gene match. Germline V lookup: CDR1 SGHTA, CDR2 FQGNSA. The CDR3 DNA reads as TGTGCCAGCAGGTGGACAGGGGGAGAGACCCAGTACTTC. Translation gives CASRWTGGETQYF.

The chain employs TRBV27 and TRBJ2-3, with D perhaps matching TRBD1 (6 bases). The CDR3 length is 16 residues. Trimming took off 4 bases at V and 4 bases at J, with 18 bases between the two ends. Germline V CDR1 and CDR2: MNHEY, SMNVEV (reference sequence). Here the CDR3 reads CASSSRNRVGPDTQYF. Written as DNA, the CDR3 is TGTGCCAGCAGTTCGAGAAACAGGGTTGGGCCAGATACGCAGTATTTT.

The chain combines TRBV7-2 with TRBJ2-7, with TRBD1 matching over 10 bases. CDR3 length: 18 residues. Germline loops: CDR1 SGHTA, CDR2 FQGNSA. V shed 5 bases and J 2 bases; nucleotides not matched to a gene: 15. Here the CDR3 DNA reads TGTGCCAGCAGCCGATACGGGACAGGGGTCCCCTCTACCTACGAGCAGTACTTC. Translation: CASSRYGTGVPSTYEQYF.

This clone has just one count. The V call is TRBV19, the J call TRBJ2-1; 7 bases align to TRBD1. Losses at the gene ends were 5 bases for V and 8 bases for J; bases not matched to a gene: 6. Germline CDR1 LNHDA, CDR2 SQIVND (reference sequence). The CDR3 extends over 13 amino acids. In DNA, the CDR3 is TGTGCCAGTAGTGAATACAGGGGACATGAGCAGTTCTTC. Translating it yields CASSEYRGHEQFF.

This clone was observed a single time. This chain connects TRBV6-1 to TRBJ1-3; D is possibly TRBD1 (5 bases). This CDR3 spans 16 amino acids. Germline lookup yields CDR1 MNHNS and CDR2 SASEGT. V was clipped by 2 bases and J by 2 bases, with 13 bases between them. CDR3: CASSEFGGGAGNTIYF. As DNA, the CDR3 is TGTGCCAGCAGTGAATTCGGCGGGGGAGCTGGAAACACCATATATTTT.

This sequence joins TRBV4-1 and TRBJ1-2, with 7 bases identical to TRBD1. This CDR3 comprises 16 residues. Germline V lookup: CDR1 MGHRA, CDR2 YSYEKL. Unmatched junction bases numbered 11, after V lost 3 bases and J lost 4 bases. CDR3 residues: CASSQPRRGRAYGYTF. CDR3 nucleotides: TGCGCCAGCAGCCAGCCAAGGAGGGGGCGCGCCTATGGCTACACCTTC.

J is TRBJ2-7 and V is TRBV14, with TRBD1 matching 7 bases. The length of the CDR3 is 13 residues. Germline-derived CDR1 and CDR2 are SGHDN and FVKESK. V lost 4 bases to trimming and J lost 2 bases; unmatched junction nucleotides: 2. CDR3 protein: CASSRQGPYEQYF. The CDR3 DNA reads TGTGCCAGCAGCCGACAGGGCCCCTACGAGCAGTACTTC.

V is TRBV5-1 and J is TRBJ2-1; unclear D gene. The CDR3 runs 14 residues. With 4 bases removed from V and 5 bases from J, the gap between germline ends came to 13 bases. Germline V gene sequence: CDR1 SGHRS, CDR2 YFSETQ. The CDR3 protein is CASSRWAPDNEQFF. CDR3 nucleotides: TGCGCCAGCAGCCGGTGGGCTCCGGACAATGAGCAGTTCTTC.

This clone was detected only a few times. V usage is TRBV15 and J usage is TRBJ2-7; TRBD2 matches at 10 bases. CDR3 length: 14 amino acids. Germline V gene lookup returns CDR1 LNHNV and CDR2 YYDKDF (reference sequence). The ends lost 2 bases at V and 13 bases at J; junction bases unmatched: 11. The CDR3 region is CATSRTLAGDKIYF. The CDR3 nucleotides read TGTGCCACCAGCAGAACCCTAGCGGGGGATAAAATTTACTTC.

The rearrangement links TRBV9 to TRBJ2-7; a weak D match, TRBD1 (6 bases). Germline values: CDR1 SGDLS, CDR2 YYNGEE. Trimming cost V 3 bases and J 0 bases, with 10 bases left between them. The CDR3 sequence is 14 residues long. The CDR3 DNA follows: TGTGCCAGCAGCGCCACAGGGAGCTCCTACGAGCAGTACTTC. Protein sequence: CASSATGSSYEQYF.

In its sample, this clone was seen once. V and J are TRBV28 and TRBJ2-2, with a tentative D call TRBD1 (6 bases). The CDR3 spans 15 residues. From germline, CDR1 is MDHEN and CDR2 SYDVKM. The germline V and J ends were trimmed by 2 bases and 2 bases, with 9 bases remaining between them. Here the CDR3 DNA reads TGTGCCAGCAGTTTACTGGGGGCTAACACCGGGGAGCTGTTTTTT. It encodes CASSLLGANTGELFF.

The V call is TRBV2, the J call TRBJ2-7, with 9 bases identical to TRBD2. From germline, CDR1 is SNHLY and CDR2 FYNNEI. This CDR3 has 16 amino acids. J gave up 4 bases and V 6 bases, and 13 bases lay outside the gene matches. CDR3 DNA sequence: TGTGCCAGCAGCCCCAGGGGTAGCGGGAGTCGATACGAGCAGTACTTC. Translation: CASSPRGSGSRYEQYF.

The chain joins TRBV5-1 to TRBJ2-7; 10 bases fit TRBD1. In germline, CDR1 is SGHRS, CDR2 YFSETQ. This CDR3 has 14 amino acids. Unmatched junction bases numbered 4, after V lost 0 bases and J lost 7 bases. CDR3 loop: CASSLGQGALEQYF. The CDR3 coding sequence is TGCGCCAGCAGCTTGGGACAGGGGGCGCTTGAGCAGTACTTC.

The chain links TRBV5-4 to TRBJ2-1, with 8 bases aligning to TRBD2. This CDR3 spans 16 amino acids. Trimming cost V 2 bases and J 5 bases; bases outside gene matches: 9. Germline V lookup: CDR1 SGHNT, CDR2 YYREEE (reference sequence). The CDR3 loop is CASSFPGRALDNEQFF. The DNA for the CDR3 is TGTGCCAGCAGCTTCCCCGGGAGGGCCCTCGACAATGAGCAGTTCTTC.

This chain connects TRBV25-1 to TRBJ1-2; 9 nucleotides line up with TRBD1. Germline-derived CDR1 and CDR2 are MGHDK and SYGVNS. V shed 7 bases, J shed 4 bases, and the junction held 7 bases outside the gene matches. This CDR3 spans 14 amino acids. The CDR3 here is CASNYGTGPYGYTF. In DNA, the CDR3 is TGTGCCAGCAACTACGGGACAGGGCCCTATGGCTACACCTTC.

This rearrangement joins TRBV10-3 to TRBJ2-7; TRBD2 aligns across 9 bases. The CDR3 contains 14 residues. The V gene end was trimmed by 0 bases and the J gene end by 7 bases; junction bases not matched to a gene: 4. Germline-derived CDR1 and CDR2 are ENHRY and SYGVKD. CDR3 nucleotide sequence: TGTGCCATCAGTGAGTCGGCTAGCGGGAAAGAGCAGTACTTC. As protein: CAISESASGKEQYF.

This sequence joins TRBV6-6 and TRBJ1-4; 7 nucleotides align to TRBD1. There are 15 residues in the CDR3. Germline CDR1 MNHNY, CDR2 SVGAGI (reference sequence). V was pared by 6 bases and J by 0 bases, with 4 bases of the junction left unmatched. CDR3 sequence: CASSPGGTTNEKLFF. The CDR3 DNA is TGTGCCAGCAGCCCAGGGGGGACAACTAATGAAAAACTGTTTTTT.

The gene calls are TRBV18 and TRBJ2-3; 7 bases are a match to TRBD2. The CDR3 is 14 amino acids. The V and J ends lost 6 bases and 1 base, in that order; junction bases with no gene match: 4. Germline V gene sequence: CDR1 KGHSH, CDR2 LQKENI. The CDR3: CASSPTSGTDTQYF. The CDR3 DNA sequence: TGTGCCAGCTCCCCAACTAGCGGCACAGATACGCAGTATTTT.

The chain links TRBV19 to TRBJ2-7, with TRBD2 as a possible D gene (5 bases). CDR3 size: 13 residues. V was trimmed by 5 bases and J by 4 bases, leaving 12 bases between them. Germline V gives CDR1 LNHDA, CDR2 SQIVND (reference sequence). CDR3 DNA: TGTGCCAGTAGTGAGTCTCGGGGTTACGAGCAGTACTTC. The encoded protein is CASSESRGYEQYF. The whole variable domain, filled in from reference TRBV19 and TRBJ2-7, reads DGGITQSPKYLFRKEGQNVTLSCEQNLNHDAMYWYRQDPGQGLRLIYYSQIVNDFQKGDIAEGYSVSREKKESFPLTVTSAQKNPTAFYLCASSESRGYEQYFGPGTRLTVT.

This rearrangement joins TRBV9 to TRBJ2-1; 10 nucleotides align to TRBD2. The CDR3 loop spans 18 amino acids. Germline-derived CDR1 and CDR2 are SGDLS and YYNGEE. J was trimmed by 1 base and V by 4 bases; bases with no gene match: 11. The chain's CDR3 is CASSPLGGSGGSYNEQFF. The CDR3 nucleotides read TGTGCCAGCAGCCCTTTGGGGGGTAGCGGGGGGTCCTACAATGAGCAGTTCTTC.